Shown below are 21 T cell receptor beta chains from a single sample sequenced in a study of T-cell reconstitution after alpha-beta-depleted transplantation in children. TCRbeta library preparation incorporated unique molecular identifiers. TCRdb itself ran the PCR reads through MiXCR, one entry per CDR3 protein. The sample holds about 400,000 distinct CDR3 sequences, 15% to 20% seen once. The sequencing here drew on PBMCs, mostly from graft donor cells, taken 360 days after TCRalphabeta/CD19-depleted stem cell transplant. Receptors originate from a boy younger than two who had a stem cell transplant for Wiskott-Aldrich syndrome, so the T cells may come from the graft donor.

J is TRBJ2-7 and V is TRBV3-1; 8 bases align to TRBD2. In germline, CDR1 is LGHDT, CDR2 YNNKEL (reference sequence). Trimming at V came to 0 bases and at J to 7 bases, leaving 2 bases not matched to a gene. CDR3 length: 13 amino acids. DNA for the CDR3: TGTGCCAGCAGCCAAGAATTAGCGGGGGAGCAGTACTTC. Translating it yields CASSQELAGEQYF.

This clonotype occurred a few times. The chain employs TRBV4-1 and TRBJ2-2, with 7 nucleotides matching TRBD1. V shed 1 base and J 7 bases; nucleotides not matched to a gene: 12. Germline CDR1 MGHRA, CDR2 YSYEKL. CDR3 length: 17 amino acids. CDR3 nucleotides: TGCGCCAGCAGCCAAGGGCGACAGGGAAAAATAGGCGGGGAGCTGTTTTTT. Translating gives CASSQGRQGKIGGELFF.

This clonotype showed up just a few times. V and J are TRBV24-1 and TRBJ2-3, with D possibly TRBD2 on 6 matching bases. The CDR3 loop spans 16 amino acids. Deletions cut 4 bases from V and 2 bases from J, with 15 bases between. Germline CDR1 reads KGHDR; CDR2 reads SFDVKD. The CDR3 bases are TGTGCCACCAGTGACCATCGACTAGGAGTCACAGATACGCAGTATTTT. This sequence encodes CATSDHRLGVTDTQYF.

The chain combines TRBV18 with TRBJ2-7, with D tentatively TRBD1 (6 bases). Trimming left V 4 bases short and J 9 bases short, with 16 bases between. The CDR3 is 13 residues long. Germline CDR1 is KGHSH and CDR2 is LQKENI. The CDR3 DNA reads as TGTGCCAGCTCACGCGGTACAGGGTTTGTGCAGTACTTC. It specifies CASSRGTGFVQYF.

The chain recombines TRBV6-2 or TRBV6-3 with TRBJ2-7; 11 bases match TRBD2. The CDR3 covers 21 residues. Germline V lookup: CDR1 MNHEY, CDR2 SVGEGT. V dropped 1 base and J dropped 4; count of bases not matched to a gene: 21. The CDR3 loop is CASSYFFSGLAERSTPYEQYF. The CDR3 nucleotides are TGTGCCAGCAGTTACTTCTTTTCGGGACTAGCGGAGCGGAGTACGCCTTACGAGCAGTACTTC.

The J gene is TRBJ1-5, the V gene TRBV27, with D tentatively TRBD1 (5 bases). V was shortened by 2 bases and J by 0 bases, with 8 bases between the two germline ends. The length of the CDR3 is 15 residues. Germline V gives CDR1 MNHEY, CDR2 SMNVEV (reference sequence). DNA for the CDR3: TGTGCCAGCAGTTTAATCAGGGCTAGCAATCAGCCCCAGCATTTT. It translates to CASSLIRASNQPQHF.

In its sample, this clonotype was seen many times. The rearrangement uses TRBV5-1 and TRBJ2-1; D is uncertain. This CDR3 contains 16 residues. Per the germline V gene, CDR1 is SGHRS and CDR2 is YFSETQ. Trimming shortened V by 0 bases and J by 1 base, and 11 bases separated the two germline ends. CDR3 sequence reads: CASSLASPPSYNEQFF. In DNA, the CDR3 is TGCGCCAGCAGCTTGGCTTCACCCCCATCCTACAATGAGCAGTTCTTC.

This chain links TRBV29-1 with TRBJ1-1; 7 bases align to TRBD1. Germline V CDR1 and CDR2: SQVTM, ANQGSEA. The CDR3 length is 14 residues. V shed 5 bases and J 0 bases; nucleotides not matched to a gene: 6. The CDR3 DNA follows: TGCAGCGTTCCCAAGGACAGGATGAACACTGAAGCTTTCTTT. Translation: CSVPKDRMNTEAFF.

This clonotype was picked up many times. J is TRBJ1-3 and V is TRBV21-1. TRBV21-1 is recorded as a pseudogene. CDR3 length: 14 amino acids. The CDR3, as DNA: TGTGCCAGCCCAAGAAAGTTCGTCGGAAACACCATATATTTT. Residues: CASPRKFVGNTIYF.

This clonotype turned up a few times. CDR3 residues: CASSFLALGNTGELFF. Here the CDR3 DNA reads TGCGCCAGCAGCTTTTTGGCGTTGGGTAACACCGGGGAGCTGTTTTTT. The chain combines TRBV5-1 with TRBJ2-2; D uncertain. The CDR3 covers 16 residues. V dropped 2 bases and J dropped 2 bases, with 13 bases sitting between them. The germline V gene encodes CDR1 SGHRS and CDR2 YFSETQ.

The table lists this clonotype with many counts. CDR3: CASSFGTQETQYF. The CDR3 DNA reads as TGCGCCAGCAGCTTTGGGACCCAAGAGACCCAGTACTTC. The chain joins TRBV5-1 to TRBJ2-5, with D perhaps given as TRBD1 or TRBD2 (5 bases each). The V end lost 2 bases, the J end lost 1 base, and 6 bases lay between the germline ends. CDR3 length equals 13 residues. In germline, CDR1 is SGHRS, CDR2 YFSETQ.

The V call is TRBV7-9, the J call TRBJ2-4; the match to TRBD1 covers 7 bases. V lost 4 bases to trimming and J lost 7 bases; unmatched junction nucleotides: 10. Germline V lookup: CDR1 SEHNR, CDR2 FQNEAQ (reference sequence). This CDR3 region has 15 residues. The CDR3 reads CASSSGTAPTNIQYF. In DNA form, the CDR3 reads TGTGCCAGCAGCTCCGGGACAGCACCAACGAACATTCAGTACTTC.

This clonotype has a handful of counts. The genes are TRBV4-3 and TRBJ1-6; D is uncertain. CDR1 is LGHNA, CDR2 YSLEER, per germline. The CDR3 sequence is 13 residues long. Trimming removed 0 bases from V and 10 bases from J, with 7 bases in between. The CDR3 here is CASSQERESPLHF. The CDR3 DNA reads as TGCGCCAGCAGCCAAGAGAGGGAGTCACCCCTCCACTTT.

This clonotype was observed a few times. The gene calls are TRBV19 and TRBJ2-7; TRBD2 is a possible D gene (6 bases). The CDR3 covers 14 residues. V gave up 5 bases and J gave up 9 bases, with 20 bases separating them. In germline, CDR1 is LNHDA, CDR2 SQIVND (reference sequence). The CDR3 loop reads CASSLGLQLRGQYF. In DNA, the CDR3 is TGTGCCAGTAGTTTGGGACTCCAGCTACGAGGGCAGTACTTC. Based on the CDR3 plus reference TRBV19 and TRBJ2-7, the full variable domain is DGGITQSPKYLFRKEGQNVTLSCEQNLNHDAMYWYRQDPGQGLRLIYYSQIVNDFQKGDIAEGYSVSREKKESFPLTVTSAQKNPTAFYLCASSLGLQLRGQYFGPGTRLTVT.

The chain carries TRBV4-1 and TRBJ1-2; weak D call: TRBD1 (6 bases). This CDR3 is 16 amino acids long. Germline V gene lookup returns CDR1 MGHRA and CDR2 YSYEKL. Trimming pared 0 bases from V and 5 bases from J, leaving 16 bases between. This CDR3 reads CASSQEGNRERYGYTF. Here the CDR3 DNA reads TGCGCCAGCAGCCAAGAAGGAAACAGGGAAAGGTATGGCTACACCTTC.

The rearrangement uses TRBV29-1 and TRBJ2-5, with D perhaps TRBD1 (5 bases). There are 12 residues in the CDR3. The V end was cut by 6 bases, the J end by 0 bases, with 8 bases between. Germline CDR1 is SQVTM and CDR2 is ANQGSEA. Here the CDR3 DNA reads TGCAGCGTGGACACCCACCAAGAGACCCAGTACTTC. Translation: CSVDTHQETQYF.

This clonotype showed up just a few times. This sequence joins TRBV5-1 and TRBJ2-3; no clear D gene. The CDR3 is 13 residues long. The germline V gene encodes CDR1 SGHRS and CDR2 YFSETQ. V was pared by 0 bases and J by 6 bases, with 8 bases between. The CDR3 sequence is CASSLVPSDTQYF. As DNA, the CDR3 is TGCGCCAGCAGCTTGGTCCCCAGTGATACGCAGTATTTT. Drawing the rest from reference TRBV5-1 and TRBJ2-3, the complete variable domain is KAGVTQTPRYLIKTRGQQVTLSCSPISGHRSVSWYQQTPGQGLQFLFEYFSETQRNKGNFPGRFSGRQFSNSRSEMNVSTLELGDSALYLCASSLVPSDTQYFGPGTRLTVL.

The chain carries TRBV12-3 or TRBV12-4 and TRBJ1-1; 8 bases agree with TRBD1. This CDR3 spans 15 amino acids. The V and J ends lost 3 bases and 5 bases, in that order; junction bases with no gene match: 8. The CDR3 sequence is CASSLLTRGRTEAFF. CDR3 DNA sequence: TGTGCCAGCAGTTTGCTGACCAGGGGGCGAACTGAAGCTTTCTTT.

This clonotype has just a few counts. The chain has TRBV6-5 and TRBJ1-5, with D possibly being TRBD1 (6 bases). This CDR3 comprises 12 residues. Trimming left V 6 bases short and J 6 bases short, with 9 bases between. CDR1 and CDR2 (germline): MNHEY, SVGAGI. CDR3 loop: CASRQGLQPQHF. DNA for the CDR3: TGTGCCAGCAGACAGGGCCTTCAGCCCCAGCATTTT.

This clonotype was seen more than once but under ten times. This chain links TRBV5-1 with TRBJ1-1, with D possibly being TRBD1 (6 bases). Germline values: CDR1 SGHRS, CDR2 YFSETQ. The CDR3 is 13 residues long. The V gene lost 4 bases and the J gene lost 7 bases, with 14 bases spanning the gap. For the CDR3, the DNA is TGCGCCAGCAGCCTCGGGACATCGAGTGAAGCTTTCTTT. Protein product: CASSLGTSSEAFF.

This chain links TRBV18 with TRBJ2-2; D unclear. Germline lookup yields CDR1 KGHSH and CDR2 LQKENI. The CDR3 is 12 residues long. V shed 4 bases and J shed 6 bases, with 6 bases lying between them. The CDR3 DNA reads TGTGCCAGCTCACGCATCTCCGGGGAGCTGTTTTTT. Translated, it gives CASSRISGELFF.